A selection of T cell receptor beta chains follows, all from one sample in a study of tumor-infiltrating lymphocytes in oesophageal squamous cell carcinoma. One entry per CDR3 protein, called by TCRdb with MiXCR from the PCR reads. This sample has 15,000 or so distinct CDR3 sequences; about 46% occur once, and the top ten carry about 44%. The specimen was normal esophageal tissue next to the tumor. All receptors derive from a female donor with esophageal squamous cell carcinoma. CDR3s include the opening cysteine and the closing phenylalanine or tryptophan. Fields, in order: D gene, J gene, V gene, clone size, CDR3 protein, CDR3 DNA. A D gene is named only where the DNA matches it firmly. The size field is filled for only some rows; it gives once, few, many or a size class.

>NA|TRBJ2-3|TRBV6-1|NA
CASSRQNFVGPGGTDTQYF
TGTGCCAGCAGTCGCCAAAATTTCGTGGGGCCTGGGGGAACAGATACGCAGTATTTT
>TRBD1|TRBJ2-1|TRBV12-3/TRBV12-4|NA
CASSIGQGHYNEQFF
TGTGCCAGCAGTATTGGACAGGGGCACTACAATGAGCAGTTCTTC
>NA|TRBJ2-6|TRBV12-3/TRBV12-4|NA
CASSLVGANVLTF
TGTGCCAGCAGTTTAGTTGGGGCCAACGTCCTGACTTTC
>TRBD1|TRBJ1-5|TRBV30|NA
CAWSVKPYRQGDQPQHF
TGTGCCTGGAGTGTAAAGCCTTACCGGCAGGGGGATCAGCCCCAGCATTTT
>TRBD1|TRBJ2-3|TRBV24-1|NA
CATSDNPGQDHTDTQYF
TGTGCCACCAGTGATAACCCCGGACAGGACCACACAGATACGCAGTATTTT
>NA|TRBJ2-5|TRBV7-2|NA
CASSLAQGETQYF
TGTGCCAGCAGCTTAGCGCAGGGAGAGACCCAGTACTTC
>NA|TRBJ2-1|TRBV12-3/TRBV12-4|NA
CASSTSGYYNEQFF
TGTGCCAGCAGTACGTCCGGGTACTACAATGAGCAGTTCTTC
>NA|TRBJ2-4|TRBV7-9|few
CASSLALSQGLTKNIQYF
TGTGCCAGCAGCTTAGCGCTCTCACAGGGATTGACCAAAAACATTCAGTACTTC
>NA|TRBJ1-1|TRBV7-2|NA
CASSLSVGQGNTEAFF
TGTGCCAGCAGCTTATCAGTTGGTCAGGGGAACACTGAAGCTTTCTTT
>TRBD1|TRBJ2-1|TRBV7-3|few
CASSLMQGAYNEQFF
TGTGCCAGCAGCTTAATGCAGGGGGCCTACAATGAGCAGTTCTTC
>NA|TRBJ2-7|TRBV7-9|NA
CASSLGRGSYNEQYF
TGTGCCAGCAGCTTAGGGCGTGGTTCCTACAATGAGCAGTACTTC
>NA|TRBJ2-2|TRBV7-9|NA
CASSLFMGAPGELFF
TGTGCCAGCAGCTTATTTATGGGTGCTCCCGGGGAGCTGTTTTTT
>NA|TRBJ2-7|TRBV7-9|NA
CASSLRGAEQYF
TGTGCCAGCAGTCTTAGGGGTGCCGAGCAGTACTTC
>NA|TRBJ2-7|TRBV11-2|NA
CASSPARAPGYEQYF
TGTGCCAGCAGCCCAGCGCGGGCCCCGGGCTACGAGCAGTACTTC
>NA|TRBJ2-3|TRBV13|NA
CASSDWGGQEPPDTQYF
TGTGCCAGCAGCGACTGGGGGGGGCAGGAGCCCCCAGATACGCAGTATTTT
>TRBD2|TRBJ2-7|TRBV7-3|NA
CASSLAGTREDEQYF
TGTGCCAGCAGCTTAGCCGGGACTAGGGAAGACGAGCAGTACTTC
>TRBD2|TRBJ2-1|TRBV4-2|NA
CASSQATSGHDEQFF
TGTGCCAGCAGCCAGGCGACTAGCGGGCACGATGAGCAGTTCTTC
>TRBD1|TRBJ2-5|TRBV7-6|NA
CASSSRPDRGQSYNEQYF
TGTGCCAGCAGCTCCAGGCCCGACAGGGGGCAGTCCTACAATGAGCAGTACTTC
>NA|TRBJ2-3|TRBV7-8|many
CASSRTVLSTDTQYF
TGTGCCAGCAGCCGGACAGTCTTGAGCACAGATACGCAGTATTTT
>TRBD2|TRBJ2-1|TRBV20-1|many
CSARPRGGAGYNEQFF
TGCAGTGCTAGACCTAGGGGAGGGGCCGGGTACAATGAGCAGTTCTTC
>TRBD1|TRBJ1-2|TRBV28|many
CASRDRGGVLGYTF
TGTGCCAGCAGGGATCGAGGGGGCGTCTTAGGCTACACCTTC
>NA|TRBJ2-3|TRBV7-2|NA
CASSPDSSGYTDTQYF
TGTGCCAGCAGCCCAGACTCCAGCGGTTACACAGATACGCAGTATTTT
>NA|TRBJ2-1|TRBV12-3/TRBV12-4|NA
CASSSGPYNEQFF
TGTGCCAGCAGTTCGGGACCTTACAATGAGCAGTTCTTC
>TRBD1|TRBJ2-7|TRBV12-3/TRBV12-4|NA
CASSPGQDYNEQYF
TGTGCCAGCAGTCCGGGACAGGACTACAATGAGCAGTACTTC
>TRBD2|TRBJ2-1|TRBV28|NA
CASSLGTSGEQFF
TGTGCCAGCAGTCTCGGGACTAGCGGGGAGCAGTTCTTC
>TRBD1|TRBJ2-3|TRBV7-2|hyperexpanded
CASSPRQGGSTDTQYF
TGTGCCAGCAGCCCCCGACAGGGTGGGAGCACAGATACGCAGTATTTT
>TRBD2|TRBJ2-3|TRBV5-1|many
CASSLVGRGTDTQYF
TGCGCCAGCAGCTTGGTGGGGAGGGGCACAGATACGCAGTATTTT
>NA|TRBJ2-3|TRBV19|few
CASRDGRGSDTQYF
TGTGCCAGTAGGGACGGCCGCGGGTCGGATACGCAGTATTTT
>NA|TRBJ2-3|TRBV11-2|once
CASSSRTVSFTDTQYF
TGTGCCAGCAGCTCCAGGACAGTGAGCTTCACAGATACGCAGTATTTT
>TRBD1|TRBJ2-3|TRBV11-3|many
CASSLPRTGPDTQYF
TGTGCCAGCAGCTTACCACGGACAGGGCCAGATACGCAGTATTTT
>NA|TRBJ2-2|TRBV7-3|few
CASSKTAWDTGEMFF
TGTGCCAGCAGCAAGACAGCGTGGGACACCGGGGAGATGTTTTTT
>NA|TRBJ1-2|TRBV6-1|NA
CASNDGYRDGYTF
TGTGCCAGCAACGATGGGTATAGGGACGGCTACACCTTC
>NA|TRBJ2-1|TRBV7-9|few
CASSSANEQFF
TGTGCCAGCAGCTCCGCTAATGAGCAGTTCTTC
>NA|TRBJ2-5|TRBV2|NA
CASRGGSETQYF
TGTGCCAGCAGAGGGGGTTCAGAGACCCAGTACTTC
>TRBD2|TRBJ2-4|TRBV7-2|NA
CASSLAAGGQAYEQYF
TGTGCCAGCAGCTTAGCCGCGGGGGGGCAAGCCTACGAGCAGTACTTT
>NA|TRBJ2-5|TRBV30|NA
CAWSVGWAQETQYF
TGTGCCTGGAGTGTGGGCTGGGCCCAAGAGACCCAGTACTTC
>NA|TRBJ2-3|TRBV7-9|few
CASSHYTASTDTQYF
TGTGCCAGCAGCCACTACACGGCCTCCACAGATACGCAGTATTTT
>NA|TRBJ2-5|TRBV7-8|NA
CASSPISGETQYF
TGTGCCAGCAGCCCGATCTCGGGAGAGACCCAGTACTTC
>NA|TRBJ2-3|TRBV7-2|NA
CASSSWTLSEQYF
TGTGCCAGCAGCTCCTGGACTTTATCAGAGCAGTATTTT
>TRBD1|TRBJ2-7|TRBV7-6|NA
CASSQGGTGREQYF
TGTGCCAGCAGCCAAGGGGGGACAGGGCGAGAGCAGTACTTC
>NA|TRBJ2-1|TRBV7-3|NA
CASSSIQMDEQFF
TGTGCCAGCAGCTCCATACAGATGGATGAGCAGTTCTTC
>NA|TRBJ2-1|TRBV6-1|NA
CASSSSDWPNEQFF
TGTGCCAGCAGTTCCTCAGACTGGCCAAATGAGCAGTTCTTC
>NA|TRBJ1-2|TRBV5-1|few
CASSADGAFGYTF
TGCGCCAGCAGCGCGGACGGGGCTTTTGGCTACACCTTC
>NA|TRBJ2-5|TRBV7-9|medium-sized
CASSDGETQYF
TGTGCCAGCAGTGATGGGGAGACCCAGTACTTC
>NA|TRBJ2-3|TRBV20-1|few
CSARSPDATDTQYF
TGCAGTGCAAGGTCGCCGGACGCCACAGATACGCAGTATTTT
>NA|TRBJ2-7|TRBV7-8|NA
CANSPTYCYEQYF
TGTGCCAACTCCCCCACCTATTGCTACGAGCAGTACTTC
>NA|TRBJ2-1|TRBV11-2|NA
CASSFWGNEQFF
TGTGCCAGCAGCTTTTGGGGAAATGAGCAGTTCTTC
>NA|TRBJ2-2|TRBV7-4|many
CASSLTGKDTGELFF
TGTGCCAGCAGCTTAACAGGGAAGGATACCGGGGAGCTGTTTTTT
>NA|TRBJ1-2|TRBV14|NA
CASSPEDRNYGYTF
TGTGCCAGCAGCCCAGAGGACAGAAACTATGGCTACACCTTC
>TRBD2|TRBJ2-5|TRBV7-3|NA
CASSPGTSDLETQYF
TGTGCCAGCAGCCCAGGGACTAGCGATCTCGAGACCCAGTACTTC
>NA|TRBJ2-7|TRBV6-1|few
CASGFSYEQYF
TGTGCCAGCGGGTTCTCCTACGAGCAGTACTTC
>NA|TRBJ2-3|TRBV11-3|few
CASSFRRGNADTQYF
TGTGCCAGCAGCTTCAGAAGGGGGAATGCAGATACGCAGTATTTT
>TRBD2|TRBJ2-5|TRBV20-1|many
CSASWEGSGGGETQYF
TGCAGTGCTAGTTGGGAAGGTTCGGGGGGGGGGGAGACCCAGTACTTC
>NA|TRBJ2-2|TRBV7-2|NA
CASSFGSSNTGELFF
TGTGCCAGCAGCTTCGGTAGCTCGAACACCGGGGAGCTGTTTTTT
>NA|TRBJ2-1|TRBV7-9|NA
CASGGFLSTYNEQFF
TGTGCCAGCGGGGGGTTTCTTTCTACCTACAATGAGCAGTTCTTC
>NA|TRBJ2-2|TRBV7-3|once
CASSLGGRNTGELFF
TGTGCCAGCAGCTTAGGAGGGCGTAACACCGGGGAGCTGTTTTTT
>NA|TRBJ2-6|TRBV6-8|NA
CAVHRVGANVLTF
TGTGCCGTCCACCGGGTGGGGGCCAACGTCCTGACTTTC
>NA|TRBJ2-1|TRBV7-2|many
CASSSGSGGYNEQFF
TGTGCCAGCAGCTCCGGGAGCGGTGGATACAATGAGCAGTTCTTC
>NA|TRBJ2-7|TRBV6-1|once
CASSERGDTSREQYF
TGTGCCAGCAGTGAAAGGGGGGACACCTCTCGGGAGCAGTACTTC
>NA|TRBJ2-6|TRBV6-1|NA
CASSGAAGANVLTF
TGTGCCAGCAGTGGTGCAGCTGGGGCCAACGTCCTGACTTTC